A single sample gave rise to the 23 T cell receptor beta chains below, sequenced in a study of control samples from healthy donors and cancer patients. The table came from immunoSEQ multiplex PCR; TCRdb's copy has only in-frame clones and leaves some out. The repertoire has around 160,000 clones, roughly 93% of them found once; the top ten carry under 7%. Sequencing was performed on blood. The receptor set was obtained from a man between 18 and 35 years old in good health.

This sequence joins TRBV30 and TRBJ2-5; 10 bases fit TRBD2. This CDR3 is built from 14 residues. V shed 4 bases and J 5 bases; nucleotides not matched to a gene: 7. The germline gives CDR1 GTSNPN, CDR2 SVGIG (reference sequence). CDR3 region: CAWTERGGRETQYF. DNA of the CDR3: TGTGCCTGGACTGAGCGGGGGGGCCGGGAGACCCAGTACTTC.

The V and J genes are TRBV29-1 and TRBJ1-1, with D perhaps matching TRBD1 (5 bases). CDR1 is SQVTM, CDR2 ANQGSEA, per germline. The germline V and J ends were trimmed by 5 bases and 0 bases, with 13 bases remaining between them. There are 14 residues in the CDR3. This chain's CDR3 is CSVLPGEMNTEAFF. Here the CDR3 DNA reads TGCAGCGTTCTCCCGGGGGAGATGAACACTGAAGCTTTCTTT.

V and J are TRBV11-2 and TRBJ1-2, with unresolved D. The CDR3 consists of 16 residues. Germline loops: CDR1 SGHAT, CDR2 FQNNGV. V gave up 1 base and J gave up 1 base, with 13 bases separating them. The CDR3 loop is CASSLGHPNDNYGYTF. CDR3 coding DNA: TGTGCCAGCAGCTTAGGACACCCGAACGATAACTATGGCTACACCTTC.

The chain has TRBV5-6 and TRBJ1-2; D is perhaps TRBD1 (6 bases). This CDR3 has 13 residues. The V end lost 4 bases, the J end lost 8 bases, and 15 bases lay between the germline ends. CDR1 is SGHDT and CDR2 is YYEEEE in the germline V gene. The CDR3 here is CASSRTALGGYTF. CDR3 sequence (DNA): TGTGCCAGCAGCAGGACAGCCCTTGGGGGCTACACCTTC.

J is TRBJ1-4 and V is TRBV30, with a tentative D call TRBD1 (5 bases). The germline gives CDR1 GTSNPN, CDR2 SVGIG (reference sequence). The CDR3 extends over 12 amino acids. Trimming pared 5 bases from V and 8 bases from J, leaving 12 bases between. The CDR3 loop is CAWSREGEKLFF. CDR3 DNA sequence: TGTGCCTGGTCCAGGGAAGGAGAAAAACTGTTTTTT.

The V call is TRBV18, the J call TRBJ2-1, with D possibly matching TRBD2 (6 bases). Trimming removed 6 bases at V and 12 bases at J, with 24 bases between. The CDR3 has 15 residues. Germline V gene sequence: CDR1 KGHSH, CDR2 LQKENI. CDR3 in DNA: TGTGCCAGCTCGCCAATCTCGACGGGTGACGGGGGGCAGTTCTTC. Translating gives CASSPISTGDGGQFF.

The V and J genes are TRBV30 and TRBJ1-6; D is ambiguous. V gave up 5 bases and J gave up 11 bases, with 13 bases separating them. The CDR3 is made up of 12 amino acids. CDR1 is GTSNPN and CDR2 is SVGIG in the germline V gene (reference sequence). CDR3 residues: CAWSQLEAPLHF. The CDR3 bases are TGTGCCTGGTCACAATTGGAGGCACCCCTCCACTTT. The complete variable domain, with remaining parts taken from reference TRBV30 and TRBJ1-6, reads SQTIHQWPATLVQPVGSPLSLECTVEGTSNPNLYWYRQAAGRGLQLLFYSVGIGQISSEVPQNLSASRPQDRQFILSSKKLLLSDSGFYLCAWSQLEAPLHFGNGTRLTVT.

The rearrangement joins TRBV28 to TRBJ1-1, with 7 bases aligning to TRBD1. The CDR3 loop spans 16 amino acids. Looked up from germline, CDR1 is MDHEN and CDR2 is SYDVKM. Trimming took 8 bases from V and 3 from J; bases not matched to a gene: 15. The DNA of the CDR3 is TGTGCCAGCGAAAACCATCGACAGGGTTTTGACACTGAAGCTTTCTTT. Amino acid sequence: CASENHRQGFDTEAFF.

The chain joins TRBV7-9 to TRBJ2-7; tentatively, D is TRBD1 (5 bases). CDR1 and CDR2 from the germline V gene are SEHNR and FQNEAQ (reference sequence). Trimming left V 2 bases short and J 2 bases short, with 10 bases between. CDR3 length: 14 residues. The CDR3 DNA is TGTGCCAGCAGCTTACCGAGACAGCCCTACGAGCAGTACTTC. Translating it yields CASSLPRQPYEQYF. The whole variable domain, remainder taken from reference TRBV7-9 and TRBJ2-7, is DTGVSQNPRHKITKRGQNVTFRCDPISEHNRLYWYRQTLGQGPEFLTYFQNEAQLEKSRLLSDRFSAERPKGSFSTLEIQRTEQGDSAMYLCASSLPRQPYEQYFGPGTRLTVT.

This chain links TRBV25-1 with TRBJ1-2; D is unclear. The CDR3 sequence is 15 residues long. Germline V gives CDR1 MGHDK, CDR2 SYGVNS. V was clipped by 1 base and J by 8 bases, with 17 bases between them. The CDR3 coding sequence is TGTGCCAGCAGTGAATTTAGTACGTTGAGGCAGGGCTACACCTTC. It translates to CASSEFSTLRQGYTF.

The J gene is TRBJ2-2, the V gene TRBV9, with TRBD1 identical over 10 bases. Losses at the gene ends were 4 bases for V and 7 bases for J; bases not matched to a gene: 7. The CDR3 runs to 15 residues. From germline, CDR1 is SGDLS and CDR2 YYNGEE. CDR3 amino acids: CASSIGDRGFGELFF. The CDR3 DNA reads as TGTGCCAGCAGCATAGGGGACAGGGGATTCGGGGAGCTGTTTTTT.

The chain recombines TRBV28 with TRBJ1-2, with no clear D. The germline V gene has CDR1 MDHEN and CDR2 SYDVKM. V was cut by 3 bases and J by 3 bases, with 11 bases left in between. The CDR3 is made up of 14 amino acids. CDR3 DNA: TGTGCCAGCAGTTTCACGGGGTACCACTATGGCTACACCTTC. The encoded protein is CASSFTGYHYGYTF.

The chain links TRBV29-1 to TRBJ1-2; D is unresolved. The germline V and J ends were trimmed by 0 bases and 0 bases, with 8 bases remaining between them. Germline CDR1 and CDR2: SQVTM and ANQGSEA. The CDR3 spans 14 residues. CDR3 in amino acids: CSVEEVLANYGYTF. The CDR3 coding sequence is TGCAGCGTTGAAGAGGTGTTAGCTAACTATGGCTACACCTTC.

V gene TRBV28 combines with J gene TRBJ1-2; the match to TRBD1 covers 7 bases. The junction had 8 bases not matched to a gene; V was cut back by 3 bases and J by 10 bases. Germline CDR1 is MDHEN and CDR2 is SYDVKM. The CDR3 spans 13 residues. The CDR3: CASSFDRVKYYTF. CDR3 in DNA: TGTGCCAGCAGTTTCGACAGGGTAAAGTACTACACCTTC.

The genes are TRBV14 and TRBJ2-3, with D unclear. Trimming shortened V by 4 bases and J by 5 bases, and 4 bases separated the two germline ends. The germline CDR1 and CDR2 sequences are SGHDN and FVKESK. CDR3 size: 11 residues. In DNA, the CDR3 is TGTGCCAGCAGCCTTAAAGATACGCAGTATTTT. Encoded protein: CASSLKDTQYF.

The chain links TRBV5-1 to TRBJ2-1; the D gene is possibly TRBD2 (5 bases). Trimming removed 5 bases from V and 3 bases from J, with 18 bases in between. CDR1 is SGHRS and CDR2 is YFSETQ in the germline V gene. The CDR3 length is 16 residues. The CDR3 coding sequence is TGCGCCAGCAGATGGAGCGGCGGAGTTAACTACAATGAGCAGTTCTTC. It is translated as CASRWSGGVNYNEQFF.

This rearrangement joins TRBV28 to TRBJ1-4; a possible D gene is TRBD1 (5 bases). Germline V gene data show CDR1 as MDHEN and CDR2 as SYDVKM. The V end lost 6 bases, the J end lost 3 bases, and 20 bases lay between the germline ends. The CDR3 length is 17 residues. The CDR3 is CASSHLPRGKANEKLFF. The CDR3 DNA reads as TGTGCCAGCAGCCACTTACCCCGGGGCAAAGCTAATGAAAAACTGTTTTTT. The whole variable domain, remainder taken from reference TRBV28 and TRBJ1-4, is DVKVTQSSRYLVKRTGEKVFLECVQDMDHENMFWYRQDPGLGLRLIYFSYDVKMKEKGDIPEGYSVSREKKERFSLILESASTNQTSMYLCASSHLPRGKANEKLFFGSGTQLSVL.

The rearrangement uses TRBV12-5 and TRBJ2-7; D might be TRBD2 (6 bases). The germline V and J ends were trimmed by 6 bases and 3 bases, with 18 bases remaining between them. The CDR3 consists of 15 residues. Germline CDR1 LGHNT, CDR2 FRNRAP. CDR3 in amino acids: CASGGVAAVHYEQYF. Here the CDR3 DNA reads TGTGCTAGTGGAGGGGTAGCGGCGGTACACTACGAGCAGTACTTC.

This chain uses TRBV12-5 with TRBJ1-1, with a possible D match to TRBD1 (6 bases). This CDR3 region has 14 residues. Germline V gene data show CDR1 as LGHNT and CDR2 as FRNRAP. V gave up 1 base and J gave up 4 bases, with 10 bases separating them. CDR3 region: CASGLGGQLTEAFF. The CDR3, as DNA: TGTGCTAGTGGTTTGGGAGGACAGCTCACTGAAGCTTTCTTT.

A single count supports this clone. The DNA for the CDR3 is TGTGCCAGCAGCAACCGGGACAGGGACATAGGCACTGAAGCTTTCTTT. Translated: CASSNRDRDIGTEAFF. J is TRBJ1-1 and V is TRBV7-8; 9 bases map to TRBD1. Germline trimming cut 5 bases from V and 4 bases from J; bases unmatched to any gene: 11. The germline V gene has CDR1 SGHVS and CDR2 FQNEAQ. The CDR3 sequence is 16 residues long.

The CDR3 sequence is CASSWGVVAAEQFF. The CDR3 DNA reads as TGTGCCAGCAGCTGGGGCGTGGTGGCGGCGGAGCAGTTCTTC. V usage is TRBV5-4 and J usage is TRBJ2-1, with D perhaps matching TRBD1 (5 bases). Germline V gene data show CDR1 as SGHNT and CDR2 as YYREEE (reference sequence). This CDR3 is built from 14 residues. V lost 3 bases to trimming and J lost 10 bases, with 17 bases between them.

The rearrangement joins TRBV27 to TRBJ2-7, with D unresolved. Germline V CDR1 and CDR2: MNHEY, SMNVEV (reference sequence). The CDR3 has 14 amino acids. V gave up 0 bases and J gave up 3 bases, with 9 bases separating them. The CDR3 region has the DNA TGTGCCAGCAGTTTATCCCCCCAATTCTACGAGCAGTACTTC. Its translation is CASSLSPQFYEQYF.

The V gene is TRBV4-1, the J gene TRBJ1-6; no clear D. Looked up from germline, CDR1 is MGHRA and CDR2 is YSYEKL. The CDR3 is 16 amino acids. The V end lost 1 base, the J end lost 9 bases, and 16 bases lay between the germline ends. CDR3: CASSQVEAPHLSPLHF. DNA for the CDR3: TGCGCCAGCAGCCAAGTTGAGGCGCCGCACCTTTCACCCCTCCACTTT.